The 2 T cell receptor beta chains below all came from one sample that was sequenced in a study of CXCR3-negative and CXCR3-positive naive CD8 T cells. UMI-labeled TRB cDNA libraries were prepared by 5' RACE. TCRdb reprocessed the 5' RACE reads and keeps a single row for each CDR3 protein, giving no DNA. Here the sample table reports tens of thousands of distinct CDR3 sequences. Sequenced: memory CD8+ T cells from blood. Receptor source: a human donor in good health. Some clones in this sample may be carry-over from other donors' samples.

This rearrangement joins TRBV7-3 to TRBJ2-2; TCRdb proposes TRBD2, but this gene call is untestable without DNA. The CDR3 spans 13 residues. Germline-derived CDR1 and CDR2 are SGHTA and FQGTGA. CDR3 region: CASRSAGDGELFF.

This chain connects TRBV7-8 to TRBJ2-3. From germline, CDR1 is SGHVS and CDR2 FQNEAQ. There are 14 residues in the CDR3. This CDR3 reads CASSLPLNTDKQYF.